Shown below are 8 T cell receptor beta chains from a single sample sequenced in a study of T cells after yellow fever vaccination. In TCRdb, the 5' RACE reads were re-called with MiXCR into one record per CDR3 protein. There are about 150,000 distinct CDR3 sequences in the sample; 5% to 8% occur only once, and over 0.55% lies in the top ten. The sample in question was CD4+ T cells sorted from PBMCs, obtained 10 days after the yellow fever booster vaccination. These receptors all stem from a man aged 25 to 45 who received the YFV17D yellow fever vaccine.

This clonotype was recorded many times. The chain joins TRBV5-1 to TRBJ2-7; D call uncertain. V was trimmed by 6 bases and J by 2 bases, leaving 18 bases between them. CDR1 SGHRS and CDR2 YFSETQ come from the germline V gene. The CDR3 contains 15 residues. In DNA form, the CDR3 reads TGCGCCAGCAAAAAGTTAGATGGCAGGACCTACGAGCAGTACTTC. Amino acids: CASKKLDGRTYEQYF.

This clonotype was counted a few times. The chain carries TRBV11-1 and TRBJ2-7; D is possibly TRBD1 (6 bases). The V end lost 5 bases, the J end lost 6 bases, and 11 bases lay between the germline ends. The germline gives CDR1 SGHAT, CDR2 FQDESV (reference sequence). This CDR3 contains 12 residues. CDR3 residues: CASSMGQGEQYF. In DNA, the CDR3 is TGTGCCAGCAGCATGGGACAAGGCGAGCAGTACTTC. Drawing the rest from reference TRBV11-1 and TRBJ2-7, the complete variable domain is EAEVAQSPRYKITEKSQAVAFWCDPISGHATLYWYRQILGQGPELLVQFQDESVVDDSQLPKDRFSAERLKGVDSTLKIQPAELGDSAMYLCASSMGQGEQYFGPGTRLTVT.

This clonotype was seen at least ten times. V is TRBV5-1 and J is TRBJ2-5; 11 positions agree with TRBD2. The V gene's germline CDR1 is SGHRS and CDR2 YFSETQ. This CDR3 has 14 amino acids. The V segment lost 4 bases and the J segment 6 bases; nucleotides outside the gene matches: 5. CDR3 in amino acids: CASSGGTSGQTQYF. The CDR3 coding sequence is TGCGCCAGCAGCGGAGGGACTAGCGGACAGACCCAGTACTTC.

In this sample, this clonotype turned up many times. V is TRBV7-9 and J is TRBJ2-3; the D is unclear. Germline CDR1 SEHNR, CDR2 FQNEAQ (reference sequence). Trimming took off 2 bases at V and 3 bases at J, with 9 bases between the two ends. The length of the CDR3 is 14 residues. CDR3 in amino acids: CASSLFGPTDTQYF. In DNA form, the CDR3 reads TGTGCCAGCAGCTTATTCGGACCGACAGATACGCAGTATTTT. Drawing the rest from reference TRBV7-9 and TRBJ2-3, the complete variable domain is DTGVSQNPRHKITKRGQNVTFRCDPISEHNRLYWYRQTLGQGPEFLTYFQNEAQLEKSRLLSDRFSAERPKGSFSTLEIQRTEQGDSAMYLCASSLFGPTDTQYFGPGTRLTVL.

This clonotype was seen repeatedly, ten times or more. This rearrangement joins TRBV29-1 to TRBJ2-5, with 8 bases fitting TRBD1. The CDR3 covers 14 residues. The junction had 4 bases not matched to a gene; V was cut back by 3 bases and J by 1 base. Germline CDR1 SQVTM, CDR2 ANQGSEA. In DNA form, the CDR3 reads TGCAGCGTTGACAGGGGGCGAGTCCAAGAGACCCAGTACTTC. Its translation: CSVDRGRVQETQYF.

This clonotype was found many times. The CDR3 loop reads CASSLFRSPSTGELFF. CDR3 coding DNA: TGTGCCAGCAGTTTATTTAGGTCCCCGAGCACCGGGGAGCTGTTTTTT. The chain couples TRBV28 to TRBJ2-2; D call uncertain. Germline CDR1 MDHEN, CDR2 SYDVKM. V gave up 1 base and J gave up 4 bases, with 13 bases separating them. The CDR3 totals 16 residues.

The chain combines TRBV5-1 with TRBJ1-2; TRBD1 matches at 7 bases. Germline CDR1 and CDR2: SGHRS and YFSETQ. Trimming removed 0 bases from V and 3 bases from J; junction bases left unmatched: 2. CDR3 length equals 14 residues. DNA of the CDR3: TGCGCCAGCAGCTTGGCCGGGACAGACTATGGCTACACCTTC. Amino acid sequence: CASSLAGTDYGYTF. The full variable domain, in which reference TRBV5-1 and TRBJ1-2 provide the parts outside the CDR3, is KAGVTQTPRYLIKTRGQQVTLSCSPISGHRSVSWYQQTPGQGLQFLFEYFSETQRNKGNFPGRFSGRQFSNSRSEMNVSTLELGDSALYLCASSLAGTDYGYTFGSGTRLTVV.

This clonotype was picked up a small number of times. The rearrangement links TRBV19 to TRBJ2-6; D gene uncertain. V gave up 5 bases and J gave up 2 bases, with 10 bases separating them. The CDR3 is made up of 15 amino acids. Germline CDR1 LNHDA, CDR2 SQIVND (reference sequence). CDR3 region: CASSDGLTGANVLTF. Written as DNA, the CDR3 is TGTGCCAGTAGTGACGGGCTGACTGGGGCCAACGTCCTGACTTTC.